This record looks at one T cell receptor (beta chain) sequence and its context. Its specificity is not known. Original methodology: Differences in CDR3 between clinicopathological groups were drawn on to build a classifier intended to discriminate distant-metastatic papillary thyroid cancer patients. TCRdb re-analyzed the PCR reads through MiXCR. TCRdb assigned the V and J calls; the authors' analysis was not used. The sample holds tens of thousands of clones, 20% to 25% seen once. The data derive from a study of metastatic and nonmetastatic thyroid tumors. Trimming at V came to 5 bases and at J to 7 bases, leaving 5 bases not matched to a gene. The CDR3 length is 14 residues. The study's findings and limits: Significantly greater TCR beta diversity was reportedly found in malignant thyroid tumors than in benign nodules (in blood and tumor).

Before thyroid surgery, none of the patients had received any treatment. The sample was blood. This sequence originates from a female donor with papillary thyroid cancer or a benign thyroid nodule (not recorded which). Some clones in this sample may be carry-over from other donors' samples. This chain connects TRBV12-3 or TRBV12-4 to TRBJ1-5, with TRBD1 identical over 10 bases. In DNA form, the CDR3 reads TGTGCCAGCAGTCGACAGGGGGCAAGGCAGCCCCAGCATTTT. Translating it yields CASSRQGARQPQHF.